This T cell receptor (beta chain) originates from a study of technical replicates of blood from a handful of donors. Some clones are missing from TCRdb's copy, which holds only in-frame ones; the method was immunoSEQ multiplex PCR. This sample has under 65,000 clones, with more than 85% found just once. The sequencing input was PBMCs. The sequence was obtained from a human donor in good health. Some clones in this sample may be carry-over from other donors' samples.

The CDR3 sequence is CSDYHLQYF. DNA of the CDR3: TGCAGCGACTACCACCTACAGTATTTT. The V call is TRBV29-1, the J call TRBJ2-3, with D uncertain. The ends were cut back, 7 bases at V and 12 bases at J, with 11 bases in the middle. Germline V gene lookup returns CDR1 SQVTM and CDR2 ANQGSEA. This CDR3 contains 9 residues.